Below, one T cell receptor beta chain is given with its context. The antigen remains undetermined. The data were taken from a study of OX40 agonist ivuxolimab in advanced cancers. Looking at the study overall: Patients took ivuxolimab, an agonistic anti-OX40 (CD134) antibody. The dose-escalation cohort was over 65% male, with a mean age of about 58 years, ranging roughly 20 to 90.

Sequencing was performed with immunoSEQ multiplex PCR; in TCRdb, only in-frame clones are kept and a portion is missing. This table holds 77,000 or so clones, approximately 95% found once. The CDR3 runs 16 residues. CDR1 and CDR2 (germline): LNHDA, SQIVND (reference sequence). Trimming stripped 3 bases from V and 1 base from J, with 13 bases between. Points from the study as a whole: By week 6 at 0.1 to 3.0 mg/kg, blood CD4+ and CD8+ T cells had expanded clonally.

The material sequenced was CD4+ or CD8+ T cells sorted from blood, taken in a trial of the OX40 agonist ivuxolimab. This receptor was taken from an adult with an advanced solid tumor such as melanoma, head and neck, liver or kidney cancer. J is TRBJ1-5 and V is TRBV19, with D possibly matching TRBD1 (6 bases). CDR3 loop: CASSIAGAPSNQPQHF. CDR3 DNA sequence: TGTGCCAGTAGTATCGCGGGGGCCCCCAGCAATCAGCCCCAGCATTTT. Complete variable domain (other parts from reference TRBV19 and TRBJ1-5): DGGITQSPKYLFRKEGQNVTLSCEQNLNHDAMYWYRQDPGQGLRLIYYSQIVNDFQKGDIAEGYSVSREKKESFPLTVTSAQKNPTAFYLCASSIAGAPSNQPQHFGDGTRLSIL.